Listed below are T cell receptor beta chains from one sample, sequenced in a study of blood T cell repertoires in COVID-19. Sequencing was performed with immunoSEQ multiplex PCR; in TCRdb, only in-frame clones are kept and a portion is missing. Among 150,000 to 190,000 clones listed, around 80% were seen once. Sequenced material: peripheral blood. Receptors originate from a man between 60 and 70 years old with acute or convalescent COVID-19. CDR3s include the opening cysteine and the closing phenylalanine or tryptophan.

v_gene: TRBV7-2
j_gene: TRBJ1-6
CDR3aa: CASSPLPGNNSPLHF

v_gene: TRBV19
j_gene: TRBJ1-6
CDR3aa: CASSEQGSYNSPLHF

v_gene: TRBV29-1
j_gene: TRBJ1-5
CDR3aa: CSVDGGGGGNQPQHF

v_gene: TRBV6-5
j_gene: TRBJ1-2
CDR3aa: CASTPPGTGGGYTF

v_gene: TRBV30
j_gene: TRBJ1-6
CDR3aa: CAWSGQNNSPLHF

v_gene: TRBV5-1
j_gene: TRBJ1-3
CDR3aa: CASSLVAGEGNTIYF

v_gene: TRBV7-2
j_gene: TRBJ1-1
CDR3aa: CASSLGSGGNTEAFF

v_gene: TRBV3-1/TRBV3-2
j_gene: TRBJ1-6
CDR3aa: CASSQGQGSGSPLHF

v_gene: TRBV19
j_gene: TRBJ1-1
CDR3aa: CASMAPRQGGSTEAFF

v_gene: TRBV25-1
j_gene: TRBJ2-3
CDR3aa: CASSDQRGTDTQYF

v_gene: TRBV11-2
j_gene: TRBJ2-3
CDR3aa: CASSFSGSYRDTQYF

v_gene: TRBV10-3
j_gene: TRBJ1-3
CDR3aa: CAISEAGYGNTIYF

v_gene: TRBV7-2
j_gene: TRBJ2-5
CDR3aa: CASSSGTSKETQYF

v_gene: TRBV7-9
j_gene: TRBJ2-3
CDR3aa: CASSEADTQYF

v_gene: TRBV15
j_gene: TRBJ1-2
CDR3aa: CATSTRKSGENYGYTF

v_gene: TRBV28
j_gene: TRBJ2-4
CDR3aa: CASSSSRLQYF

v_gene: TRBV19
j_gene: TRBJ2-1
CDR3aa: CASSAGTSGGRGQFF

v_gene: TRBV6-1
j_gene: TRBJ1-5
CDR3aa: CASSEYSMGRGLQPQHF

v_gene: TRBV2
j_gene: TRBJ2-7
CDR3aa: CASRPGGYEQYF

v_gene: TRBV9
j_gene: TRBJ2-2
CDR3aa: CASSPPAGGVTGELFF

v_gene: TRBV3-1/TRBV3-2
j_gene: TRBJ2-3
CDR3aa: CASSPTSGGKDTQYF

v_gene: TRBV30
j_gene: TRBJ2-4
CDR3aa: CAWSVGHPRIQYF

v_gene: TRBV4-3
j_gene: TRBJ1-1
CDR3aa: CASSREGGSTEAFF

v_gene: TRBV2
j_gene: TRBJ2-7
CDR3aa: CASRPGNSYEQYF

v_gene: TRBV7-8
j_gene: TRBJ1-3
CDR3aa: CASSFSMGARGNTIYF

v_gene: TRBV19
j_gene: TRBJ2-1
CDR3aa: CASSKTGGSYNEQFF